This record concerns one T cell receptor (beta chain) sequence. This clone has a count of ten or more. The clone's antigen remains unknown. Base qualities were left out, and no much larger clone turns up one base away. This record belongs to a study of metastatic and nonmetastatic thyroid tumors (dated by TCRdb to 2018 to 2021). For the wider study: The researchers compared repertoires between peripheral blood samples and tumor or nodule tissue samples from patients with malignant or benign thyroid disease.

Library preparation used PCR. Data came from an Illumina HiSeq 4000. High-throughput sequencing was used to profile the CDR3 region of the TCR beta-chain in every patient. As for the original processing: A classifier to discriminate distant-metastatic papillary thyroid cancer patients was built from CDR3 differences across clinicopathological groups. The Shannon index was used to measure repertoire diversity, and the Morisita-Horn index was used to measure how similar tumor and blood repertoires were. The public reads were reanalyzed by TCRdb: fastp trimming at Q25, MiXCR alignment, in-frame beta chains only. Here the V and J calls rest on TCRdb's processing, not on the authors' analysis. In all, the sample holds 30,000 to 40,000 clones, and 13% of those were seen once. The top ten constitute more than 8% of the sample. No treatment had been received by any patient before thyroid surgery. Using T-cell receptor beta sequencing, the researchers looked back retrospectively at clinical samples from patients, gathered between about 2011 and 2019.

Summary of the overall study and its limitations: In both blood and tumor samples, TCR beta diversity was reported to be significantly higher in malignant tumors than in benign nodules.

The germline V gene sets CDR1 to SGHAT and CDR2 to FQNNGV. V has 2 bases trimmed and J has 8 bases trimmed; junction bases matching no gene number 9. Reading from cysteine to phenylalanine, the CDR3 counts 16 amino acids. Only the CDR3 DNA stays, 48 bases, in frame from base 1. The chain is assembled from TRBV11-2 and TRBJ1-6; 7 bases in the junction line up with TRBD1. This receptor was taken from a female donor with papillary thyroid cancer or a benign thyroid nodule (not recorded which). Some clones in this sample may be carry-over from other donors' samples. The sample taken for sequencing was blood. The CDR3 reads as follows: CASSLNTGELDSPLHF. The bases read TGTGCCAGCAGCTTAAATACAGGGGAATTGGATTCACCCCTCCACTTT.